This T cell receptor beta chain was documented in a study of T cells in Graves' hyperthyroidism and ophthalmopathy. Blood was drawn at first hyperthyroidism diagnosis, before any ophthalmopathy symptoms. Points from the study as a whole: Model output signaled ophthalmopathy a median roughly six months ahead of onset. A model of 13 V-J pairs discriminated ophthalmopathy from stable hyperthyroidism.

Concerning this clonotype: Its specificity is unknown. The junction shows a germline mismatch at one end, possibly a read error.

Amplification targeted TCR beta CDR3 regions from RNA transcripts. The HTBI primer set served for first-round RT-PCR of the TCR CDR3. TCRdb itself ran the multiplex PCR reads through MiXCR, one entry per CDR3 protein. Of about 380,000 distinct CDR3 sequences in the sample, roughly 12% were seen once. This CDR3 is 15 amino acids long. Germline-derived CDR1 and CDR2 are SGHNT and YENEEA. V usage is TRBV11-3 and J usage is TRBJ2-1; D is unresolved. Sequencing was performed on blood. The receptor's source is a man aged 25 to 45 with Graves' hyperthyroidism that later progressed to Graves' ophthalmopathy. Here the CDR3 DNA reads TGTGCCAGCAGCTTAGAGGCGGAGTCCTACAATGATCAGTTCTTC. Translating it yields CASSLEAESYNDQFF. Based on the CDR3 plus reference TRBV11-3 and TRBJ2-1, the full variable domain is EAGVVQSPRYKIIEKKQPVAFWCNPISGHNTLYWYLQNLGQGPELLIRYENEEAVDDSQLPKDRFSAERLKGVDSTLKIQPAELGDSAVYLCASSLEAESYNDQFFGPGTRLTVL.